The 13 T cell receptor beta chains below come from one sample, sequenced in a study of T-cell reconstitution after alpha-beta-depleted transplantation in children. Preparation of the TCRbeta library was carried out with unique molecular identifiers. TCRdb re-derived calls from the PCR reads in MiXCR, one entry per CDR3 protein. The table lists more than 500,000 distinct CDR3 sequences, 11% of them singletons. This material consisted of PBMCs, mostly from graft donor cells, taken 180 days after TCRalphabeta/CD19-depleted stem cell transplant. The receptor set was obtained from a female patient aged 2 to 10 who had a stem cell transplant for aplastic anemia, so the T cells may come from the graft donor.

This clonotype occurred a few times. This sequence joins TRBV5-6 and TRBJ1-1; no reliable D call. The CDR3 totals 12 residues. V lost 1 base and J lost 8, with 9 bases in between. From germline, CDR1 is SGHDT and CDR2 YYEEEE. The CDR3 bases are TGTGCCAGCAGCTTGATCCTCACGGAAGCTTTCTTT. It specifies CASSLILTEAFF.

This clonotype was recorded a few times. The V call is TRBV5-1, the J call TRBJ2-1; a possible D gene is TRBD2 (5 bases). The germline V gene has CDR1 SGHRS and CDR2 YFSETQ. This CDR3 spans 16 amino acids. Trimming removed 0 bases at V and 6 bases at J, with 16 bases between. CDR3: CASSLVPGEGLNEQFF. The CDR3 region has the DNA TGCGCCAGCAGCTTGGTTCCCGGCGAGGGCCTCAATGAGCAGTTCTTC. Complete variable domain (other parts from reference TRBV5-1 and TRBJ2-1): KAGVTQTPRYLIKTRGQQVTLSCSPISGHRSVSWYQQTPGQGLQFLFEYFSETQRNKGNFPGRFSGRQFSNSRSEMNVSTLELGDSALYLCASSLVPGEGLNEQFFGPGTRLTVL.

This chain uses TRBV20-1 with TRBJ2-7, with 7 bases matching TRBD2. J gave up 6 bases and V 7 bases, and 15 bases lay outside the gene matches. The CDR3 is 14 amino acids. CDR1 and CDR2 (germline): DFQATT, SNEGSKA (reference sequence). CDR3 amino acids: CSGGVPAGSVEQYF. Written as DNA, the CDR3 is TGCAGTGGCGGGGTCCCAGCGGGGAGCGTCGAGCAGTACTTC.

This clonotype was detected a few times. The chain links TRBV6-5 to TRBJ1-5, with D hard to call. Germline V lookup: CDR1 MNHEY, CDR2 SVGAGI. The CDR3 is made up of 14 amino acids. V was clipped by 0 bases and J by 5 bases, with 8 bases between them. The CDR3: CASSYSTDHQPQHF. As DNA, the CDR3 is TGTGCCAGCAGTTACTCGACTGATCATCAGCCCCAGCATTTT.

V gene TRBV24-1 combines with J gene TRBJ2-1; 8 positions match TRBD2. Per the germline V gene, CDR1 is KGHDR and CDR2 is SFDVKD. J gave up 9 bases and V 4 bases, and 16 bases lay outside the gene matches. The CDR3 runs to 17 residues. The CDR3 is CATSDNTGLAGDVEQFF. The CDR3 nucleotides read TGTGCCACCAGTGACAACACCGGACTAGCCGGAGACGTTGAGCAGTTCTTC.

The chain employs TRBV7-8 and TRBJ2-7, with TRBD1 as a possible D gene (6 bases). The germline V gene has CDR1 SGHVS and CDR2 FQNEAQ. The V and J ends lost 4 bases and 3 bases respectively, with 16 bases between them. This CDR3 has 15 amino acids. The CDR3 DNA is TGTGCCAGCAGCTCTTCGACAGGTGCTTTCTACGAGCAGTACGTC. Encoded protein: CASSSSTGAFYEQYV.

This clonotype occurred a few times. The CDR3 region has the DNA TGTGCCAGCAGCTCCGGGACTAGCGCCGATGAGCAGTTCTTC. Residues: CASSSGTSADEQFF. The chain employs TRBV11-2 and TRBJ2-1, with 10 bases identical to TRBD2. Germline loops: CDR1 SGHAT, CDR2 FQNNGV. V lost 4 bases, J lost 8 bases, and 5 bases stayed unmatched. This CDR3 is 14 amino acids long.

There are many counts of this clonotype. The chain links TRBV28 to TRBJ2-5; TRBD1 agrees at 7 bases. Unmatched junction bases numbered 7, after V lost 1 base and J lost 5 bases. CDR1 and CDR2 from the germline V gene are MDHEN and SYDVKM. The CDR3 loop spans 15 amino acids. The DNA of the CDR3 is TGTGCCAGCAGTTTATCCTCCTCGACAGGGGAGACCCAGTACTTC. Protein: CASSLSSSTGETQYF.

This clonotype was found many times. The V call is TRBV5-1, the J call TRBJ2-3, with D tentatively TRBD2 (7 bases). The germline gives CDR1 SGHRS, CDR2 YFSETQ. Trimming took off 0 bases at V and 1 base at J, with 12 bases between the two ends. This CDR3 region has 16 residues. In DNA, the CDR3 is TGCGCCAGCAGCTTGGGGGGGGGCCCCCGCACAGATACGCAGTATTTT. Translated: CASSLGGGPRTDTQYF.

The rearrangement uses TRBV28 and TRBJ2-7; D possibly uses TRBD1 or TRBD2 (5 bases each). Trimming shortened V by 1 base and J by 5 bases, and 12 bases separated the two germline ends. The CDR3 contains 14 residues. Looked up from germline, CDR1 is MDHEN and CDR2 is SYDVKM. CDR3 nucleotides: TGTGCCAGCAGTTTATATCCAGGGACCCACGAGCAGTACTTC. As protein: CASSLYPGTHEQYF.

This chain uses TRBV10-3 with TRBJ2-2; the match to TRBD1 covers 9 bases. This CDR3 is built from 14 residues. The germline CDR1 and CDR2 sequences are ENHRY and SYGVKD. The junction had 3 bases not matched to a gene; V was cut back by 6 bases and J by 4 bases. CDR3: CAIRGQGSTGELFF. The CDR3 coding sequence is TGTGCCATCAGGGGACAGGGTAGCACCGGGGAGCTGTTTTTT.

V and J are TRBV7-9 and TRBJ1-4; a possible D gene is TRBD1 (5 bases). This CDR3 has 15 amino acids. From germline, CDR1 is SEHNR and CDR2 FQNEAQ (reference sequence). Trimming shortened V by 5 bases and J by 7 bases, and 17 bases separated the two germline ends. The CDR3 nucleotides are TGTGCCAGCAGCCCCGGTCCTGGGGGTGCTGAAAAACTGTTTTTT. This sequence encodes CASSPGPGGAEKLFF.

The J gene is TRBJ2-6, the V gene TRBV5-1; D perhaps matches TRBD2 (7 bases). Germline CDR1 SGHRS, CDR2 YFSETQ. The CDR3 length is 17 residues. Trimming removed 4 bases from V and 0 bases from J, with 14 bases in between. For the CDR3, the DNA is TGCGCCAGCAGCGTCGGGGGGCTAAGCTCTGGGGCCAACGTCCTGACTTTC. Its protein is CASSVGGLSSGANVLTF.